This entry concerns a single T cell receptor beta chain. Its target is not known. This record comes from a study of PD-1 blockade in classical Hodgkin lymphoma. Whole-study findings and limits: Relapsed/refractory patients reportedly had the lowest baseline TCR diversity, below newly diagnosed patients, who were below healthy donors. Complete responders' baseline diversity resembled that of newly diagnosed patients. The CD4+ diversity rise by C4D1 was clearest in complete responders.

The ends lost 5 bases at V and 3 bases at J; junction bases unmatched: 6. Per germline, CDR1 SGHRS and CDR2 YFSETQ. The length of the CDR3 is 16 residues. Clones were read by immunoSEQ multiplex PCR, and TCRdb kept only the in-frame ones, dropping some. The table lists about 27,000 clones, 85% to 90% of them singletons. Time point noted: cycle 4 day 1 (C4D1), after more than 5 weeks of nivolumab. Brentuximab vedotin exposure varied among the patients, all of whom had relapsed after autologous stem cell transplantation. Out of thawed PBMCs, magnetic negative selection purified CD4+ T cells. The sequenced sample was CD4+ T cells from blood, obtained before the fourth cycle of nivolumab. V gene TRBV5-1 combines with J gene TRBJ1-5, with 12 bases lining up with TRBD1. The TCR was taken from a human donor with classical Hodgkin lymphoma. The CDR3 nucleotides are TGCGCCAGCAGGCTTGGGACAGGGGGCATCAATCAGCCCCAGCATTTT. Its translation: CASRLGTGGINQPQHF.